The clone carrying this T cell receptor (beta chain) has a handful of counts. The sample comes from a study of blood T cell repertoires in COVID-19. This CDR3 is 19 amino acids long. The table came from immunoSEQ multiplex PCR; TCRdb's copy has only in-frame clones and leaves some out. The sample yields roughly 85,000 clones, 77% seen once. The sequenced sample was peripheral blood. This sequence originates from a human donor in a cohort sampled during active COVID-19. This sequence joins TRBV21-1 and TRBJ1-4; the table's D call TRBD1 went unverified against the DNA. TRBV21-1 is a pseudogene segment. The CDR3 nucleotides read TGTGCCAGCAGCAAAGGAATGGGACAGCCTTCTATCACTAATGAAAAACTGTTTTTT. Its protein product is CASSKGMGQPSITNEKLFF.